The clone carrying this T cell receptor beta chain was recorded a few times. The antigen is undetermined. This sample is drawn from a study of T cell responses to AZD1222 COVID-19 vaccine. Some clones are missing from TCRdb's copy, which holds only in-frame ones; the method was immunoSEQ multiplex PCR. The data show around 80,000 clones, 75% to 90% seen once. Germline V lookup: CDR1 MNHNS, CDR2 SASEGT. The CDR3 loop spans 15 amino acids. Trimming removed 1 base from V and 2 bases from J, with 12 bases in between. The study, taken as a whole, reports: Spike-wide coverage was observed for vaccine-associated CD4 TCRs, with dominant responses at 160-218 and 743-854. Nearly half of spike-specific TCRs reportedly target variant regions that are unmutated in the B.1.351 and B.1.1.7 variants.

Sequenced here: peripheral blood, sampled 28 days after the second AZD1222 dose. The chain couples TRBV6-1 to TRBJ2-7, with D tentatively TRBD1 (5 bases). This sequence originates from an adult who received the AZD1222 COVID-19 vaccine. The CDR3 spells CASSEDRIPAYEQYF. CDR3 coding DNA: TGTGCCAGCAGTGAAGACAGGATCCCGGCCTACGAGCAGTACTTC.